Listed below are T cell receptor beta chains from one sample, sequenced in a study of T cell responses to AZD1222 COVID-19 vaccine. Measured with immunoSEQ multiplex PCR; TCRdb has only the in-frame clones, and not every one. The profile shows 60,000 to 85,000 clones, over 65% of them singletons. The sample in question was peripheral blood, obtained 28 days after the second dose of the MenACWY control vaccine. The receptor source for this set is an adult who received the MenACWY meningococcal vaccine as a control. Each CDR3 is given with its conserved first and last residue. D genes are given only for firm matches. Not every row has a clone size; where given, it reads once, few, many or a size class.

V,D,size,J,CDR3,DNA
TRBV6-5,TRBD1,NA,TRBJ2-4,CASSSQGQGANIQYF,TGTGCCAGCAGTTCTCAAGGACAGGGGGCCAACATTCAGTACTTC
TRBV5-5,NA,NA,TRBJ2-7,CASSTGPRNEQYF,TGTGCCAGCAGCACGGGACCGCGAAACGAGCAGTACTTC
TRBV6-1,TRBD2,NA,TRBJ2-2,CASSEASGGTGELFF,TGTGCCAGCAGTGAAGCTAGCGGGGGCACCGGGGAGCTGTTTTTT
TRBV30,TRBD1,few,TRBJ2-7,CAWSLTGGYEQYF,TGTGCCTGGAGCCTGACAGGGGGTTACGAGCAGTACTTC
TRBV7-9,TRBD1,NA,TRBJ1-3,CASSSLRQGLNTIYF,TGTGCCAGCAGCTCCCTTCGACAGGGTTTAAACACCATATATTTT
TRBV5-4,TRBD2,NA,TRBJ2-3,CASSDAGTTDTDTQYF,TGTGCCAGCAGCGATGCCGGGACTACCGACACAGATACGCAGTATTTT
TRBV5-4,NA,NA,TRBJ2-2,CASSLQVTGELFF,TGTGCCAGCAGCTTGCAGGTCACCGGGGAGCTGTTTTTT
TRBV12-3/TRBV12-4,NA,NA,TRBJ1-6,CASRDSLNSPLHF,TGTGCCAGCAGGGACAGTCTTAATTCACCCCTCCACTTT
TRBV7-2,NA,NA,TRBJ1-1,CASSLVGGTTEAFF,TGTGCCAGCAGCTTAGTAGGGGGAACCACTGAAGCTTTCTTT
TRBV24-1,NA,NA,TRBJ2-2,CATSGGSNTGELFF,TGTGCCACCAGTGGGGGATCGAACACCGGGGAGCTGTTTTTT
TRBV30,NA,NA,TRBJ1-6,CAWGAGTGVSPLHF,TGTGCCTGGGGGGCCGGGACTGGGGTTTCACCCCTCCACTTT
TRBV6-5,TRBD1,NA,TRBJ1-1,CASSRDSEAFF,TGTGCCAGCAGTCGGGACAGTGAAGCTTTCTTT
TRBV5-6,NA,NA,TRBJ2-1,CASSTNLNEQFF,TGTGCCAGCAGCACGAATCTCAATGAGCAGTTCTTC
TRBV20-1,TRBD2,NA,TRBJ2-1,CSASEGLAGDEQFF,TGCAGTGCTAGTGAGGGACTAGCGGGAGATGAGCAGTTCTTC
TRBV20-1,NA,NA,TRBJ1-1,CSAGSIEAFF,TGCAGTGCCGGGTCCATCGAAGCTTTCTTT
TRBV13,NA,NA,TRBJ1-2,CASSLGSRTYGYTF,TGTGCCAGCAGCTTAGGGTCCCGGACTTATGGCTACACCTTC
TRBV19,NA,few,TRBJ1-4,CASSWSGNEKLFF,TGTGCCAGTAGTTGGTCGGGTAATGAAAAACTGTTTTTT
TRBV7-9,TRBD2,NA,TRBJ2-1,CASSSRDYYNEQFF,TGTGCCAGCAGCTCCCGGGACTACTACAATGAGCAGTTCTTC
TRBV30,NA,NA,TRBJ1-3,CAWNSGNTIYF,TGTGCCTGGAACTCTGGAAACACCATATATTTT
TRBV5-1,TRBD1,NA,TRBJ2-3,CASSLQQGASDTQYF,TGCGCCAGCAGCTTACAACAGGGGGCTTCAGATACGCAGTATTTT
TRBV2,TRBD2,NA,TRBJ2-1,CASRSGVRASGLNEQFF,TGTGCCAGCAGATCCGGTGTTCGGGCTAGCGGACTAAATGAGCAGTTCTTC
TRBV2,TRBD1,NA,TRBJ2-7,CASREGTATYEQYF,TGTGCCAGCCGGGAAGGGACAGCCACCTACGAGCAGTACTTC
TRBV2,TRBD1,NA,TRBJ1-3,CASSESRDRVSGNTIYF,TGTGCCAGCAGTGAAAGTCGGGACAGGGTCTCTGGAAACACCATATATTTT
TRBV4-1,TRBD2,NA,TRBJ2-3,CASSETSGADTDTQYF,TGCGCCAGCAGCGAGACTAGCGGGGCGGACACAGATACGCAGTATTTT
TRBV6-5,TRBD1,NA,TRBJ2-5,CASRQGTGGAETQYF,TGTGCCAGCAGACAGGGGACAGGGGGCGCGGAGACCCAGTACTTC
TRBV3-1/TRBV3-2,NA,NA,TRBJ2-1,CASSHNNEQFF,TGTGCCAGCAGCCATAATAATGAGCAGTTCTTC
TRBV2,NA,NA,TRBJ2-1,CASSEGVGSYNEQFF,TGTGCCAGCAGTGAAGGGGTGGGCTCCTACAATGAGCAGTTCTTC
TRBV6-2/TRBV6-3,NA,once,TRBJ1-2,CASSLRANYGYTF,TGTGCCAGCAGTCTAAGGGCTAACTATGGCTACACCTTC
TRBV5-1,NA,NA,TRBJ2-1,CASSFGTQINEQFF,TGCGCCAGCAGCTTCGGGACGCAGATCAATGAGCAGTTCTTC
TRBV6-5,NA,NA,TRBJ2-1,CASSWGMEANNEQFF,TGTGCCAGCAGTTGGGGTATGGAGGCCAACAATGAGCAGTTCTTC
TRBV6-5,NA,NA,TRBJ2-7,CASSYTGPREQYF,TGTGCCAGCAGTTACACAGGCCCTAGAGAGCAGTACTTC
TRBV10-2,TRBD1,once,TRBJ2-7,CAMGQGLYEQYF,TGCGCCATGGGACAGGGACTCTACGAGCAGTACTTC
TRBV28,TRBD1,NA,TRBJ1-1,CASSSGQLTEAFF,TGTGCCAGCAGTTCGGGACAGCTCACTGAAGCTTTCTTT
TRBV20-1,NA,NA,TRBJ2-7,CSASPARLAYSYEQYF,TGCAGTGCTAGTCCCGCCCGGCTAGCGTATTCCTACGAGCAGTACTTC
TRBV5-5,NA,NA,TRBJ1-2,CASSLESFYGYTF,TGTGCCAGCAGCTTGGAGAGCTTCTATGGCTACACCTTC
TRBV6-5,NA,few,TRBJ2-3,CASSYSTPGATDTQYF,TGTGCCAGCAGTTACTCGACCCCGGGGGCCACAGATACGCAGTATTTT
TRBV5-1,TRBD2,NA,TRBJ2-1,CASSLQAPGLGGNEQFF,TGCGCCAGCAGCTTACAGGCCCCGGGACTAGGGGGTAATGAGCAGTTCTTC
TRBV12-3/TRBV12-4,NA,few,TRBJ1-5,CASSLESNQPQHF,TGTGCCAGCAGTTTAGAGAGCAATCAGCCCCAGCATTTT
TRBV28,NA,NA,TRBJ1-1,CASSLGWAEAFF,TGTGCCAGCAGTTTAGGGTGGGCTGAAGCTTTCTTT
TRBV7-6,NA,NA,TRBJ2-5,CASSLASREGTQYF,TGTGCCAGCAGCTTAGCGTCTAGGGAAGGGACCCAGTACTTC
TRBV7-9,NA,few,TRBJ2-2,CASSFAAVTGELFF,TGTGCCAGCAGCTTCGCAGCGGTCACCGGGGAGCTGTTTTTT
TRBV18,TRBD1,NA,TRBJ2-7,CASSSLAGTASYEQYF,TGTGCCAGCTCGTCGCTCGCCGGGACAGCCTCCTACGAGCAGTACTTC
TRBV7-8,NA,NA,TRBJ2-7,CASSLWGPRHF,TGTGCCAGCAGCTTGTGGGGACCGCGGCACTTC
TRBV10-3,NA,NA,TRBJ2-7,CAISDKTGKPYEQYF,TGTGCCATCAGTGATAAGACGGGAAAGCCCTACGAGCAGTACTTC
TRBV9,TRBD1,NA,TRBJ1-1,CASSVEGTGNTEAFF,TGTGCCAGCAGCGTAGAAGGGACAGGGAACACTGAAGCTTTCTTT
TRBV7-2,NA,NA,TRBJ1-6,CASSLPGFNSPLHF,TGTGCCAGCAGCCTCCCAGGGTTCAATTCACCCCTCCACTTT
TRBV7-8,TRBD2,NA,TRBJ2-5,CASSSPTSASQETQYF,TGTGCCAGCAGCTCGCCGACTAGCGCAAGCCAAGAGACCCAGTACTTC
TRBV6-2/TRBV6-3,TRBD2,NA,TRBJ2-1,CASSTGTSGGKEQFF,TGTGCCAGCAGCACCGGGACTAGCGGGGGAAAGGAGCAGTTCTTC
TRBV19,TRBD1,NA,TRBJ1-2,CAFSGGGLSGYTF,TGTGCCTTCTCGGGAGGGGGCCTAAGTGGCTACACCTTC
TRBV7-2,NA,NA,TRBJ2-6,CASSTSFPSGANVLTF,TGTGCCAGCAGCACCTCCTTTCCTTCTGGGGCCAACGTCCTGACTTTC
TRBV5-4,NA,NA,TRBJ2-1,CASSLVNNNEQFF,TGTGCCAGCAGCTTGGTAAATAACAATGAGCAGTTCTTC
TRBV7-9,TRBD2,NA,TRBJ2-1,CASSTNLAGVEQFF,TGTGCCAGCAGCACGAACCTAGCGGGGGTCGAGCAGTTCTTC
TRBV2,NA,NA,TRBJ1-2,CVSSVGLNYGYTF,TGTGTCAGCAGTGTAGGACTAAACTATGGCTACACCTTC
TRBV5-5,NA,NA,TRBJ2-7,CASSLVQGRNEQYF,TGTGCCAGCAGCTTGGTTCAGGGGAGGAACGAGCAGTACTTC
TRBV7-8,TRBD1,NA,TRBJ2-7,CASSLGDRNYEQYF,TGTGCCAGCAGCTTAGGGGACAGAAACTACGAGCAGTACTTC
TRBV6-2/TRBV6-3,NA,NA,TRBJ2-7,CASSYSTGYEQYF,TGTGCCAGCAGTTACTCGACCGGCTACGAGCAGTACTTC
TRBV7-9,NA,NA,TRBJ2-7,CASSSQGYEQYF,TGTGCCAGCAGCTCCCAAGGCTACGAGCAGTACTTC